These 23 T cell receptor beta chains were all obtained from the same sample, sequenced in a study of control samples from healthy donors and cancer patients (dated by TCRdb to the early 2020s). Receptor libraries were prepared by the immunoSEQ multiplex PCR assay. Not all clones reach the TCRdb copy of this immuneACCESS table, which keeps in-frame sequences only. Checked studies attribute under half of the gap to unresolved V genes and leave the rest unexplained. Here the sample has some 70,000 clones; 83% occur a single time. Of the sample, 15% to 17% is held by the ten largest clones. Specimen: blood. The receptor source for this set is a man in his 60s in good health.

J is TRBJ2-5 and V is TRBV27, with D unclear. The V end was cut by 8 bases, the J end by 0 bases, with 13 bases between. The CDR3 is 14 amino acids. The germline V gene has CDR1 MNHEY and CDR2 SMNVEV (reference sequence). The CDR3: CASGRLGHQETQYF. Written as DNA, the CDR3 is TGTGCCAGCGGTCGGCTAGGACACCAAGAGACCCAGTACTTC.

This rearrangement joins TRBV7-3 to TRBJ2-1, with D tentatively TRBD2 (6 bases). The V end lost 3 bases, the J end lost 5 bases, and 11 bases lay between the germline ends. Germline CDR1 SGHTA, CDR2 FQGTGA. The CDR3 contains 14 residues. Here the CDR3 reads CASSLGTHNNEQFF. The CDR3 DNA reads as TGTGCCAGCAGCTTGGGGACTCACAACAATGAGCAGTTCTTC.

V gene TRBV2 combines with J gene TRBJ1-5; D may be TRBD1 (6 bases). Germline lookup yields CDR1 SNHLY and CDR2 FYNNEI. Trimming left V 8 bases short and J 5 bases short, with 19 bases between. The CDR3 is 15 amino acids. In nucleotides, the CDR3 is TGTGCCAGCGAATTGGACAGCGGGGGCGATCAGCCCCAGCATTTT. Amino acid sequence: CASELDSGGDQPQHF. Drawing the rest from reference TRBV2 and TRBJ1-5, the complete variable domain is EPEVTQTPSHQVTQMGQEVILRCVPISNHLYFYWYRQILGQKVEFLVSFYNNEISEKSEIFDDQFSVERPDGSNFTLKIRSTKLEDSAMYFCASELDSGGDQPQHFGDGTRLSIL.

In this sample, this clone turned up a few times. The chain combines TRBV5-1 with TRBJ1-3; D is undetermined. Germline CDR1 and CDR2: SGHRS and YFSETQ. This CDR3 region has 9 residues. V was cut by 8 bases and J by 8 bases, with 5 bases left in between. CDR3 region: CARGDTIYF. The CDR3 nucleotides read TGCGCCAGGGGCGACACCATATATTTT.

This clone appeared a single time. The CDR3 loop is CARDDCDYGYTF. Here the CDR3 DNA reads TGTGCCAGAGATGACTGCGACTATGGCTACACCTTC. This rearrangement joins TRBV19 to TRBJ1-2; D is uncertain. Looked up from germline, CDR1 is LNHDA and CDR2 is SQIVND (reference sequence). There are 12 residues in the CDR3. The germline V and J ends were trimmed by 9 bases and 3 bases, with 11 bases remaining between them.

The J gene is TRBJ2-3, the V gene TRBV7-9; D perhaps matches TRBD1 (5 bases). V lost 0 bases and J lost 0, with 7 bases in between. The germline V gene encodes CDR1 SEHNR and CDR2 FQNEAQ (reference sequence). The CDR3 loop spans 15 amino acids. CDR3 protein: CASSLAGASTDTQYF. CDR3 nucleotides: TGTGCCAGCAGCTTAGCAGGGGCGAGCACAGATACGCAGTATTTT.

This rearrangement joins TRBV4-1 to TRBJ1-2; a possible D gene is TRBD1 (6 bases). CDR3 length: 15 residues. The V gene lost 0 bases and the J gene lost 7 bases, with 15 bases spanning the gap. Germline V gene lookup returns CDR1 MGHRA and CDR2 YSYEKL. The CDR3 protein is CASSQDAQGLVGYTF. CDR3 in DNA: TGCGCCAGCAGCCAAGATGCGCAGGGGTTGGTTGGCTACACCTTC.

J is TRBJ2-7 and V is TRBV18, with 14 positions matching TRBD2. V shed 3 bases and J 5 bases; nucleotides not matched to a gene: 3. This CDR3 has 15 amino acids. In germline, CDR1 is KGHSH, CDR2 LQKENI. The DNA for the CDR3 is TGTGCCAGCTCACCGACTAGCGGGAGGGTCCACGAGCAGTACTTC. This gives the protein CASSPTSGRVHEQYF.

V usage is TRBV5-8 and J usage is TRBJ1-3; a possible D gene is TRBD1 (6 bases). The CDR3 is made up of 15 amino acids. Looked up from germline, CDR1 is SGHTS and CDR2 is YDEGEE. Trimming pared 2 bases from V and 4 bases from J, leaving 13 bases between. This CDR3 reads CASSLYWGLGNTIYF. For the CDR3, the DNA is TGTGCCAGCAGCTTATATTGGGGGCTCGGAAACACCATATATTTT.

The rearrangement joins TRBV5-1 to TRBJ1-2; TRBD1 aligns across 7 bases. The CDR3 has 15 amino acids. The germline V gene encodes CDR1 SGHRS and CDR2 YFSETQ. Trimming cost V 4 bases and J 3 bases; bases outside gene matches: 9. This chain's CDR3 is CASSLTGALDYGYTF. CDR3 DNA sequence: TGCGCCAGCAGCCTAACAGGGGCGCTGGACTATGGCTACACCTTC.

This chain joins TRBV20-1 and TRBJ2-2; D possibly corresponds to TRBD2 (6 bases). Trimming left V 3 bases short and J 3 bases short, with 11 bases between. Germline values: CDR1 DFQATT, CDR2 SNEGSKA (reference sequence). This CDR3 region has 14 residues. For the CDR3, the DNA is TGCAGTGCTAGTCCTAGCGCCTACACCGGGGAGCTGTTTTTT. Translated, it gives CSASPSAYTGELFF.

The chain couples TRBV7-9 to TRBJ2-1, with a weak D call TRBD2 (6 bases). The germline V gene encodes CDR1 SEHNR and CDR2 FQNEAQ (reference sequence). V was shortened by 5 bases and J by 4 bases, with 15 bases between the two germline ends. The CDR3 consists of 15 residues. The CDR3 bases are TGTGCCAGCAGCCAAGGAGGGCCGCTATACAATGAGCAGTTCTTC. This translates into CASSQGGPLYNEQFF.

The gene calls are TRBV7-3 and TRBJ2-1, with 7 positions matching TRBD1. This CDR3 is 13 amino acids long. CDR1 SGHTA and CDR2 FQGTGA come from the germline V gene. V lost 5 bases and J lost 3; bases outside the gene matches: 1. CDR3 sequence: CASSRDSYNEQFF. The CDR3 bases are TGTGCCAGCAGCCGGGACAGCTACAATGAGCAGTTCTTC.

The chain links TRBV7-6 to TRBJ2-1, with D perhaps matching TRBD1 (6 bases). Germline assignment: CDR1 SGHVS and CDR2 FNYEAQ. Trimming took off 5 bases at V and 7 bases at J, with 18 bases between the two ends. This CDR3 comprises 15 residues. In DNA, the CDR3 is TGTGCCAGCAGCACGGGACACACTTCTGCTAATGAGCAGTTCTTC. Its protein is CASSTGHTSANEQFF.

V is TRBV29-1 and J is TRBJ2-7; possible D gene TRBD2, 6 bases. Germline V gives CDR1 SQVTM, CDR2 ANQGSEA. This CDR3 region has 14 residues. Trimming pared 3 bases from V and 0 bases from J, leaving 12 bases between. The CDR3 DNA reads TGCAGCGTTGAGTTGTCGGGAGACTCCTACGAGCAGTACTTC. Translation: CSVELSGDSYEQYF.

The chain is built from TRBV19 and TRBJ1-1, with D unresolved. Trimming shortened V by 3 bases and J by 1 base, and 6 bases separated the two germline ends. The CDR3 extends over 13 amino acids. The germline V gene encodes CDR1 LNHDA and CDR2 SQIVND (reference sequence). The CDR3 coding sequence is TGTGCCAGTAGTATCGAGGAGAACACTGAAGCTTTCTTT. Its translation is CASSIEENTEAFF.

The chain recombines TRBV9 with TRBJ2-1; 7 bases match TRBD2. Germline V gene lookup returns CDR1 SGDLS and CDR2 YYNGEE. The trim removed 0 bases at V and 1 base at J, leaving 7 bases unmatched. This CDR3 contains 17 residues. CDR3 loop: CASSVGGGSGSYNEQFF. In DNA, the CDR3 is TGTGCCAGCAGCGTAGGGGGCGGGAGTGGGTCCTACAATGAGCAGTTCTTC.

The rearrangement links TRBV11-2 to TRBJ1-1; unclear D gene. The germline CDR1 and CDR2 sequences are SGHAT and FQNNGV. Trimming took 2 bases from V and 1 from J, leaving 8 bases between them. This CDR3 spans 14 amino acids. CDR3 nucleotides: TGTGCCAGCAGCTTACCGCGACAGAACACTGAAGCTTTCTTT. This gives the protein CASSLPRQNTEAFF.

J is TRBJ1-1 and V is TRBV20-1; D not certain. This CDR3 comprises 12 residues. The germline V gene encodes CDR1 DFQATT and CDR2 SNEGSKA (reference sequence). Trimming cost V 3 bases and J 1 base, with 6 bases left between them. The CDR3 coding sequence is TGCAGTGCTAGTAACAGGAACACTGAAGCTTTCTTT. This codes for CSASNRNTEAFF.

The CDR3 reads CASSQVLAKNIQYF. CDR3 coding DNA: TGCGCCAGCAGCCAAGTCTTGGCCAAAAACATTCAGTACTTC. V usage is TRBV4-3 and J usage is TRBJ2-4; D gene uncertain. CDR1 and CDR2 from the germline V gene are LGHNA and YSLEER. The CDR3 is 14 amino acids. V was cut by 1 base and J by 1 base, with 5 bases left in between.

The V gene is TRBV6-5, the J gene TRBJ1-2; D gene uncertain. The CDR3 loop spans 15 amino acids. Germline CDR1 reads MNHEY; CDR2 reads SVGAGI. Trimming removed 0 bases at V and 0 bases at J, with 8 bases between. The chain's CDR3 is CASSYSTGANYGYTF. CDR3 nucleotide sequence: TGTGCCAGCAGTTACTCGACCGGGGCTAACTATGGCTACACCTTC.

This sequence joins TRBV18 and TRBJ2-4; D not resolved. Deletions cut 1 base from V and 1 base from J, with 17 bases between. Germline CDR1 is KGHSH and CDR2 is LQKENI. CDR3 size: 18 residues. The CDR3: CASSPRVVVSTAKNIQYF. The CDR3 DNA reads TGTGCCAGCTCACCACGGGTGGTCGTTAGTACGGCCAAAAACATTCAGTACTTC.

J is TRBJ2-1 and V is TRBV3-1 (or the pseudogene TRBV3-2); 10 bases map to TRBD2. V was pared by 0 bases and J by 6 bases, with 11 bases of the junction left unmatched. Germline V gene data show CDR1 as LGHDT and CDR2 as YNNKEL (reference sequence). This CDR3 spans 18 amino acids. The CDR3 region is CASSQDPPLAGVTNEQFF. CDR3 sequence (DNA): TGTGCCAGCAGCCAAGACCCTCCTCTAGCGGGAGTGACCAATGAGCAGTTCTTC.